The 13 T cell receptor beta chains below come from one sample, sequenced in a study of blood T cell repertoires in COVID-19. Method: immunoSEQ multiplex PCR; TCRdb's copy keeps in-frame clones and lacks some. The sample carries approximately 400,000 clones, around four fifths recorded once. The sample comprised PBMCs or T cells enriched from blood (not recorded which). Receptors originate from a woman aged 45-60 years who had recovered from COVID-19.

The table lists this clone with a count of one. The DNA for the CDR3 is TGTGCCAGCAGTGGTTTGGGAGCTGGAAACACCATATATTTT. Translated: CASSGLGAGNTIYF. The chain employs TRBV2 and TRBJ1-3; D is ambiguous. Between the trimmed V and J ends, which lost 4 bases and 2 bases, there was a span of 9 bases. This CDR3 has 14 residues. Germline V gene lookup returns CDR1 SNHLY and CDR2 FYNNEI.

In nucleotides, the CDR3 is TGTGCCAGTGAACAGATCTCCTACAATGAGCAGTTCTTC. Translating it yields CASEQISYNEQFF. The chain is built from TRBV25-1 and TRBJ2-1; D remains ambiguous. Germline V lookup: CDR1 MGHDK, CDR2 SYGVNS. This CDR3 is 13 amino acids long. V was cut by 9 bases and J by 0 bases, with 9 bases left in between.

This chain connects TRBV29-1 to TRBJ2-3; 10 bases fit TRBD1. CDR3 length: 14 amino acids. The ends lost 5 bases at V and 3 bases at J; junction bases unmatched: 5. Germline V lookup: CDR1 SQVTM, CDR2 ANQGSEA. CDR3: CSVWDRGRTDTQYF. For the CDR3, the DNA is TGCAGCGTTTGGGACAGGGGAAGGACAGATACGCAGTATTTT.

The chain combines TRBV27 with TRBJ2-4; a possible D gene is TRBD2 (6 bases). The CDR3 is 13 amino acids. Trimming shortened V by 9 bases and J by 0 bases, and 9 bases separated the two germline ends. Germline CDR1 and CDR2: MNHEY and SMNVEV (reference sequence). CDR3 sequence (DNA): TGTGCCAGGTCAGCGGGAGCCAAAAACATTCAGTACTTC. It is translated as CARSAGAKNIQYF.

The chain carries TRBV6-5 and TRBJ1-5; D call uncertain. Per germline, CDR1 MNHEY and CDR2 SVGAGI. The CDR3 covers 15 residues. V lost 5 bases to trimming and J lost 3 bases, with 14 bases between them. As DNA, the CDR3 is TGTGCCAGCAGTCAAAGCGGGCCCACCAATCAGCCCCAGCATTTT. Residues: CASSQSGPTNQPQHF.

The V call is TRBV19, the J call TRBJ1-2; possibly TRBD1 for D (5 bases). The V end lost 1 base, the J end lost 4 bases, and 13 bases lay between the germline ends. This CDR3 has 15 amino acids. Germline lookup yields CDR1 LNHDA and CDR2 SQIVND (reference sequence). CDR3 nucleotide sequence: TGTGCCAGTAGTATAGGACAGTCTCCCGGCTATGGCTACACCTTC. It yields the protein CASSIGQSPGYGYTF.

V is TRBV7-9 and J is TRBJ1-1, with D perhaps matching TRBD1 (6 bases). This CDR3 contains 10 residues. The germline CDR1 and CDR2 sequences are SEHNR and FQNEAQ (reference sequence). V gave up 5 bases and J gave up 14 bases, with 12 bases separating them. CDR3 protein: CASSQLTGFF. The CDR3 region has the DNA TGTGCCAGCAGCCAACTTACAGGGTTCTTT.

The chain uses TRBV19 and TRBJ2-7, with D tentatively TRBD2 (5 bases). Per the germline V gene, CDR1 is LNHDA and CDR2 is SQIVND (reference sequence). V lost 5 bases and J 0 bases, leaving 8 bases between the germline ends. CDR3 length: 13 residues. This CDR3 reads CASSLGNSYEQYF. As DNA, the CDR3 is TGTGCCAGTAGTCTCGGGAACTCCTACGAGCAGTACTTC.

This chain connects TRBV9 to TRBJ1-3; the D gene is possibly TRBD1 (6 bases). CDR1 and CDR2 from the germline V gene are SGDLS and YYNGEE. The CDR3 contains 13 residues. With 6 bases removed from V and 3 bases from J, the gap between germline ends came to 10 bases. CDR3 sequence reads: CASKSQGGNTIYF. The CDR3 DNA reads TGTGCCAGCAAGTCACAGGGTGGAAACACCATATATTTT.

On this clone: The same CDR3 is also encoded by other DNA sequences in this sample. The CDR3 DNA is TGTGCCTGGACACGGGGAAACACTGAAGCTTTCTTT. Translated: CAWTRGNTEAFF. V usage is TRBV30 and J usage is TRBJ1-1; D is ambiguous. The CDR3 extends over 12 amino acids. The germline CDR1 and CDR2 sequences are GTSNPN and SVGIG (reference sequence). Trimming took off 4 bases at V and 2 bases at J, with 8 bases between the two ends.

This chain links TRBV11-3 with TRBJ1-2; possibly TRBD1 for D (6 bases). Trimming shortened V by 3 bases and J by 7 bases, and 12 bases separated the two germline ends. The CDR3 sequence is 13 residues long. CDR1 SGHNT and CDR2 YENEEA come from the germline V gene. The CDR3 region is CASSFSRGSGYTF. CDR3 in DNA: TGTGCCAGCAGCTTTTCCAGGGGAAGTGGCTACACCTTC.

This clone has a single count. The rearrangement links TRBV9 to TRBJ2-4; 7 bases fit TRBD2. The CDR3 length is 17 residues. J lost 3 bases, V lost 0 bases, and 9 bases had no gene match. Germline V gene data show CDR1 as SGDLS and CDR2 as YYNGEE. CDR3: CASSVGLGGVGKNIQYF. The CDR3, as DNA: TGTGCCAGCAGCGTAGGGTTGGGAGGGGTCGGCAAAAACATTCAGTACTTC.

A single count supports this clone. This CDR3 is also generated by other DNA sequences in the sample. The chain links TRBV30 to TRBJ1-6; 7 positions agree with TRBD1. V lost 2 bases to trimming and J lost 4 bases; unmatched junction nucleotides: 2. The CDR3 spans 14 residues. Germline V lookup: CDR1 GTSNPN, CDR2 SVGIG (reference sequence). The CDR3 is CAWSRQGYNSPLHF. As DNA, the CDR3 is TGTGCCTGGAGTAGACAGGGATATAATTCACCCCTCCACTTT.